Here is one T cell receptor (beta chain) with its context. The sample originates from a study of T cell changes during pregnancy in multiple sclerosis. The table came from immunoSEQ multiplex PCR; TCRdb's copy has only in-frame clones and leaves some out. The sample records 45,000 to 55,000 clones, roughly 92% being singletons. This specimen consisted of CD4+ T cells from peripheral blood mononuclear cells, obtained in the second trimester of pregnancy. The source is a female donor in good health, enrolled as a control in a pregnancy study.

CDR3: CASSLDPGGIQDTEAFF. The CDR3 DNA reads as TGCGCCAGCAGCTTGGATCCAGGGGGGATTCAGGACACTGAAGCTTTCTTT. The V gene is TRBV5-1, the J gene TRBJ1-1; 7 nucleotides align to TRBD1. The CDR3 loop spans 17 amino acids. The germline V gene has CDR1 SGHRS and CDR2 YFSETQ. Trimming at V came to 0 bases and at J to 3 bases, leaving 11 bases not matched to a gene.